This entry is about one T cell receptor beta chain. These data come from a study of CD8 T cells in Susac syndrome. RNA amounts of roughly 0.5 to 1 ug underwent reverse transcription with random hexamers. MiXCR, applied by TCRdb to the immunoSEQ multiplex PCR reads, yields one record per CDR3 protein. The data show about 130,000 distinct CDR3 sequences, around 86% seen once. The material sequenced was CD8+ T cells from PBMCs. The TCR comes from a human donor with multiple sclerosis.

CDR3 in amino acids: CASSSTDRAHYGYTF. CDR3 bases: TGTGCCAGCAGCTCTACGGACAGGGCCCACTATGGCTACACCTTC. The V call is TRBV7-9, the J call TRBJ1-2, with 8 bases identical to TRBD1. The V gene end was trimmed by 4 bases and the J gene end by 3 bases; junction bases not matched to a gene: 7. The CDR3 is 15 residues long. CDR1 SEHNR and CDR2 FQNEAQ come from the germline V gene (reference sequence).